The subject of this entry is one T cell receptor (beta chain). Its antigen remains unidentified. The PCR was carried out with 60 Vbeta primers and 13 Jbeta primers. The data were produced by immunoSEQ multiplex PCR, yet TCRdb's version contains in-frame clones alone and is incomplete. The sample lists about 180,000 clones, around 80% occurring once. These data originate in a study of cytomegalovirus exposure and HLA in healthy donors. The study, taken as a whole, reports: Roughly uniform sequencing depth across donors was assumed, possibly incorrectly. Association of a missense DCLRE1C variant with TCR beta V- and J-gene trimming was reported in a later analysis.

Healthy bone marrow donors made up the cohort. CDR3 length: 17 amino acids. CDR1 and CDR2 from the germline V gene are SGHTA and FQGNSA. Trimming took 1 base from V and 0 from J, leaving 12 bases between them. The TCR sequence derives from a woman aged 25 to 39 in good health and CMV-seropositive. Sequenced sample: PBMCs. The V call is TRBV7-2, the J call TRBJ2-2, with no clear D. CDR3 nucleotide sequence: TGTGCCAGCAGCTTAGACAGTGGCCTCGCGAACACCGGGGAGCTGTTTTTT. Translating it yields CASSLDSGLANTGELFF.